This T cell receptor beta chain came from a study of long-term antiretroviral therapy in people with HIV. General observations from the study: Diversity rose after ART but stayed below transplant donor controls. Controls had broader CDR3 length ranges than HIV repertoires did.

Treatment for every participant with HIV took place in the United States. Note on this clone: Its antigen is as yet unknown.

Germline V gene data show CDR1 as SEHNR and CDR2 as FQNEAQ (reference sequence). This CDR3 region has 16 residues. With 8 bases clipped from V and 2 bases from J, the junction kept 13 bases outside the gene matches. The immunoSEQ assay was v3.0, run at survey level. Assay: immunoSEQ multiplex PCR; the TCRdb copy retains only in-frame clones and omits some. The sample shows around 7,900 clones, roughly 82% of them seen only once. The receptor was derived from a man aged 35-49 years with HIV. Sequences were derived from unsorted PBMCs, sampled 0.1 years after starting antiretroviral therapy. V and J are TRBV7-9 and TRBJ2-3; TRBD1 matches at 7 bases. The CDR3 here is CASLPMTGPNTDTQYF. CDR3 coding DNA: TGTGCCAGCCTCCCAATGACAGGGCCGAACACAGATACGCAGTATTTT. The whole variable domain, remainder taken from reference TRBV7-9 and TRBJ2-3, is DTGVSQNPRHKITKRGQNVTFRCDPISEHNRLYWYRQTLGQGPEFLTYFQNEAQLEKSRLLSDRFSAERPKGSFSTLEIQRTEQGDSAMYLCASLPMTGPNTDTQYFGPGTRLTVL.